These T cell receptor beta chains were read from a single sample in a study of T cells in Graves' hyperthyroidism and ophthalmopathy. TCRdb reprocessed the multiplex PCR reads with MiXCR, giving one entry per CDR3 protein. The data hold around 250,000 distinct CDR3 sequences, with 13% to 15% observed a single time. The specimen sequenced was blood. These TCRs come from a woman aged 40 to 49 with Graves' hyperthyroidism that later progressed to Graves' ophthalmopathy. Each CDR3 is given without its conserved first and last residue.

V gene	J gene	CDR3 length	CDR3 protein
TRBV5-8	TRBJ2-1	14	ASSLGGGRYSNEQF
TRBV18	TRBJ1-1	12	ASSPTGADTEAF
TRBV28	TRBJ2-3	11	AVKRGTSDTQY
TRBV12-3/TRBV12-4	TRBJ2-3	11	ASSFRGGDTQY
TRBV2	TRBJ2-1	15	ASSGQGRVAGSNEQF
TRBV4-1	TRBJ2-5	12	ASSRRLAGETQY
TRBV2	TRBJ2-5	12	ASSSARWGETQY
TRBV28	TRBJ1-2	11	ASSYRVVYGYT
TRBV28	TRBJ2-1	13	ATDGQWGKFNEQF
TRBV30	TRBJ1-6	12	AWSGGQGNSPLH
TRBV10-3	TRBJ2-1	11	AISPDRFYEQF
TRBV18	TRBJ2-1	9	ASSAGYEQF
TRBV28	TRBJ1-6	14	ASSLARSSYNSPLH
TRBV2	TRBJ1-3	12	ASSGQSSGNTIY
TRBV27	TRBJ2-2	16	ASRPLTGNSVRTGELF
TRBV7-9	TRBJ2-2	13	ASSQTGGYTGELF
TRBV19	TRBJ1-1	11	ASRIGGNTEAF
TRBV5-1	TRBJ2-7	13	ASSRTSGHTYEQY
TRBV6-1	TRBJ2-1	16	ASSTPLARSGFYNEQF
TRBV6-2/TRBV6-3	TRBJ2-7	14	ASSYSMPGLGYEQY
TRBV9	TRBJ1-3	11	ASSVDPGNTIH
TRBV24-1	TRBJ2-3	14	ATSDIGRGGTDTQY
TRBV3-1	TRBJ2-1	13	ASGEERGNREQQF
TRBV25-1	TRBJ1-2	9	ASSDGYGYT
TRBV27	TRBJ2-1	14	ASTLSWAAVYNEQF
TRBV5-1	TRBJ2-2	13	ASSLVGIITGELF